The 6 T cell receptor beta chains listed next were all sequenced from one sample in a study of blood T cell repertoires in COVID-19. Here immunoSEQ multiplex PCR was the method, and the copy in TCRdb shows in-frame clones only, minus some. The sample contains 350,000 to 500,000 clones, 88% of which appear only once. Input material: PBMCs or T cells enriched from blood (not recorded which). Receptors originate from a woman under 30 who had been exposed to COVID-19.

V gene TRBV6-6 combines with J gene TRBJ2-4; 8 bases align to TRBD1. Losses at the gene ends were 5 bases for V and 0 bases for J; bases not matched to a gene: 6. Germline V gene sequence: CDR1 MNHNY, CDR2 SVGAGI (reference sequence). This CDR3 is built from 16 residues. The chain's CDR3 is CASSTGQEVAKNIQYF. The CDR3 nucleotides are TGTGCCAGCAGTACGGGACAGGAGGTAGCCAAAAACATTCAGTACTTC.

The genes are TRBV20-1 and TRBJ2-7; no clear D. The CDR3 is 11 amino acids. The V gene's germline CDR1 is DFQATT and CDR2 SNEGSKA (reference sequence). Trimming removed 4 bases from V and 0 bases from J, with 4 bases in between. The CDR3 reads CSATFSYEQYF. The CDR3 bases are TGCAGTGCTACTTTCTCCTACGAGCAGTACTTC.

Details on this clone: The germline gene is not matched at one end of the junction; a read error may be the cause. The V call is TRBV27, the J call TRBJ2-7, with TRBD2 identical over 7 bases. The V gene's germline CDR1 is MNHEY and CDR2 SMNVEV (reference sequence). The CDR3 is 12 amino acids. CDR3 bases: TGTGTCAGCAGATGGACTAGGGGCGAGCAGTACTTC. This encodes CVSRWTRGEQYF.

The V and J genes are TRBV5-1 and TRBJ1-6, with a weak D call TRBD1 (5 bases). V shed 5 bases and J shed 10 bases, with 19 bases lying between them. The CDR3 runs to 15 residues. Germline lookup yields CDR1 SGHRS and CDR2 YFSETQ. Here the CDR3 reads CASRGKTGPWSPLHF. DNA for the CDR3: TGCGCCAGCAGGGGTAAAACAGGACCTTGGTCACCCCTCCACTTT.

This clone was seen a single time. The rearrangement links TRBV7-3 to TRBJ2-5; 8 bases map to TRBD1. This CDR3 comprises 15 residues. Germline loops: CDR1 SGHTA, CDR2 FQGTGA. V lost 0 bases to trimming and J lost 5 bases; unmatched junction nucleotides: 5. The CDR3 loop is CASSLTTGDEETQYF. CDR3 sequence (DNA): TGTGCCAGCAGCTTAACGACAGGGGATGAGGAGACCCAGTACTTC.

The gene calls are TRBV28 and TRBJ2-7; 10 bases agree with TRBD2. The CDR3 is made up of 13 amino acids. V lost 5 bases and J lost 3; bases outside the gene matches: 1. CDR1 is MDHEN, CDR2 SYDVKM, per germline. The DNA of the CDR3 is TGTGCCAGCAGTGGGACTAGCGTCTACGAGCAGTACTTC. It translates to CASSGTSVYEQYF.